The 24 T cell receptor beta chains listed next were all sequenced from one sample in a study of patients and donors after allogeneic stem cell transplantation. A single record per CDR3 protein comes from TCRdb applying MiXCR to the RT-PCR reads. This table has about 57,000 distinct CDR3 sequences, about 14% appearing once. The material sequenced was blood, either unsorted or a sorted T cell fraction (not recorded which). These receptors came from a human donor who was either an allogeneic HSCT recipient or a stem cell or donor lymphocyte infusion donor (not recorded which). It is not recorded whose cells these are; they may come from a transplant donor.

This chain joins TRBV4-2 and TRBJ1-6, with unresolved D. V lost 0 bases, J lost 7 bases, and 16 bases lay in between. The CDR3 totals 17 residues. Germline V gene sequence: CDR1 LGHNA, CDR2 YNFKEQ. The CDR3: CASSQENLLTRNSPLHF. In DNA form, the CDR3 reads TGTGCCAGCAGCCAAGAGAACCTACTGACGAGGAATTCACCCCTCCACTTT.

The V and J genes are TRBV20-1 and TRBJ2-7; TRBD2 is a possible D gene (6 bases). The CDR3 length is 13 residues. Germline V CDR1 and CDR2: DFQATT, SNEGSKA (reference sequence). The V end was cut by 1 base, the J end by 6 bases, with 13 bases between. The chain's CDR3 is CSARVGGMSEQYF. CDR3 nucleotides: TGCAGTGCTAGAGTTGGGGGGATGAGCGAGCAGTACTTC.

This clonotype was seen ten or more times. The J gene is TRBJ1-2, the V gene TRBV3-1; D perhaps matches TRBD1 (6 bases). Germline V gene data show CDR1 as LGHDT and CDR2 as YNNKEL (reference sequence). The CDR3 loop spans 15 amino acids. Deletions cut 1 base from V and 4 bases from J, with 13 bases between. In nucleotides, the CDR3 is TGTGCCAGCAGCCAAGGGGGGCCTGGGCCCTATGGCTACACCTTC. Translation: CASSQGGPGPYGYTF. The complete variable domain, with remaining parts taken from reference TRBV3-1 and TRBJ1-2, reads DTAVSQTPKYLVTQMGNDKSIKCEQNLGHDTMYWYKQDSKKFLKIMFSYNNKELIINETVPNRFSPKSPDKAHLNLHINSLELGDSAVYFCASSQGGPGPYGYTFGSGTRLTVV.

This clonotype has more than one count but fewer than ten. The chain uses TRBV27 and TRBJ2-1, with TRBD1 matching 7 bases. J gave up 4 bases and V 8 bases, and 2 bases lay outside the gene matches. Germline V gene data show CDR1 as MNHEY and CDR2 as SMNVEV (reference sequence). This CDR3 spans 12 amino acids. The CDR3 sequence: CASQGQYNEQFF. The DNA of the CDR3 is TGTGCCAGCCAGGGACAGTACAATGAGCAGTTCTTC.

This clonotype appeared a few times. The V gene is TRBV27, the J gene TRBJ1-2; TRBD1 matches at 8 bases. The V gene end was trimmed by 0 bases and the J gene end by 0 bases; junction bases not matched to a gene: 6. The CDR3 runs 17 residues. Germline CDR1 and CDR2: MNHEY and SMNVEV (reference sequence). The CDR3 spells CASSLSGQGLTNYGYTF. In DNA, the CDR3 is TGTGCCAGCAGTTTATCCGGACAGGGATTAACTAACTATGGCTACACCTTC.

This clonotype was seen only a few times. The CDR3 sequence is CATKNRDRENYTF. CDR3 DNA: TGTGCCACCAAAAACCGGGACAGAGAAAACTACACCTTC. This sequence joins TRBV12-3 or TRBV12-4 and TRBJ1-2; 7 positions match TRBD1. J was trimmed by 10 bases and V by 10 bases; bases with no gene match: 15. The CDR3 spans 13 residues.

This rearrangement joins TRBV19 to TRBJ1-2, with 7 bases aligning to TRBD1. V gave up 8 bases and J gave up 5 bases; unmatched junction bases: 11. Germline loops: CDR1 LNHDA, CDR2 SQIVND (reference sequence). CDR3 length equals 14 residues. CDR3 bases: TGTGCCAGTGTTTCTTTCGACAGGGAGTATGGCTACACCTTC. Translation: CASVSFDREYGYTF. The entire variable domain, with the rest obtained from reference TRBV19 and TRBJ1-2, is as follows: DGGITQSPKYLFRKEGQNVTLSCEQNLNHDAMYWYRQDPGQGLRLIYYSQIVNDFQKGDIAEGYSVSREKKESFPLTVTSAQKNPTAFYLCASVSFDREYGYTFGSGTRLTVV.

The rearrangement joins TRBV24-1 to TRBJ2-7; 10 bases align to TRBD1. J was trimmed by 2 bases and V by 5 bases; bases with no gene match: 8. This CDR3 is 16 amino acids long. Germline loops: CDR1 KGHDR, CDR2 SFDVKD. CDR3 sequence (DNA): TGTGCCACCAGTGCGGGACGCGGGACAGGGGCCTACGAGCAGTACTTC. Translation gives CATSAGRGTGAYEQYF.

The V gene is TRBV20-1, the J gene TRBJ2-7, with 10 bases matching TRBD1. The germline gives CDR1 DFQATT, CDR2 SNEGSKA (reference sequence). The CDR3 consists of 13 residues. V lost 5 bases to trimming and J lost 3 bases; unmatched junction nucleotides: 4. CDR3 loop: CSAEGTGDYEQYF. DNA for the CDR3: TGCAGTGCTGAAGGGACAGGGGACTACGAGCAGTACTTC.

This clonotype was observed at least ten times. This chain uses TRBV27 with TRBJ2-7; possibly TRBD2 for D (6 bases). Germline V gene sequence: CDR1 MNHEY, CDR2 SMNVEV (reference sequence). V was shortened by 3 bases and J by 6 bases, with 15 bases between the two germline ends. There are 14 residues in the CDR3. Here the CDR3 reads CASSFPGTDGEQYF. The CDR3 DNA reads TGTGCCAGCAGTTTCCCCGGGACTGATGGCGAGCAGTACTTC.

This clonotype was detected ten times or more. The chain is built from TRBV12-3 or TRBV12-4 and TRBJ2-1; D might be TRBD2 (5 bases). CDR3 length: 13 residues. Deletions cut 6 bases from V and 5 bases from J, with 11 bases between. CDR3 in DNA: TGTGCCAGCAGCGGCGACGGGGACAATGAGCAGTTCTTC. Protein sequence: CASSGDGDNEQFF.

This clonotype was observed a few times. The chain combines TRBV19 with TRBJ1-1; D is uncertain. V dropped 5 bases and J dropped 8 bases, with 12 bases sitting between them. The CDR3 is 12 residues long. Germline lookup yields CDR1 LNHDA and CDR2 SQIVND (reference sequence). The DNA of the CDR3 is TGTGCCAGTAGTTTCGGCCCACTGGAAGCTTTCTTT. This gives the protein CASSFGPLEAFF.

This clonotype has more than one count but fewer than ten. This chain connects TRBV5-1 to TRBJ2-3; no clear D gene. Trimming removed 0 bases at V and 6 bases at J, with 8 bases between. CDR1 is SGHRS, CDR2 YFSETQ, per germline. The CDR3 has 13 amino acids. The CDR3 is CASSLGAGDTQYF. The CDR3 bases are TGCGCCAGCAGCTTGGGGGCCGGTGATACGCAGTATTTT.

This clonotype was seen once. V gene TRBV7-8 combines with J gene TRBJ2-5; the D gene could be TRBD1 or TRBD2 (5 bases each). The CDR3 totals 14 residues. The V end was cut by 4 bases, the J end by 4 bases, with 13 bases between. Germline V CDR1 and CDR2: SGHVS, FQNEAQ. CDR3 bases: TGTGCCAGCAGCTCGGGACCTGGGGGAGAGACCCAGTACTTC. It is translated as CASSSGPGGETQYF. The entire variable domain, with the rest obtained from reference TRBV7-8 and TRBJ2-5, is as follows: GAGVSQSPRYKVAKRGQDVALRCDPISGHVSLFWYQQALGQGPEFLTYFQNEAQLDKSGLPSDRFFAERPEGSVSTLKIQRTQQEDSAVYLCASSSGPGGETQYFGPGTRLLVL.

V is TRBV12-3 or TRBV12-4 and J is TRBJ2-2; 8 nucleotides align to TRBD1. The CDR3 consists of 15 residues. The J segment lost 6 bases and the V segment lost 5 bases, leaving 8 bases of the junction unmatched. The CDR3 protein is CASSMGQDPPGELFF. CDR3 nucleotides: TGTGCCAGCAGTATGGGACAGGATCCTCCCGGGGAGCTGTTTTTT.

This clonotype was counted many times. The chain has TRBV12-3 or TRBV12-4 and TRBJ2-5; weak D call: TRBD2 (5 bases). This CDR3 is 14 amino acids long. Trimming removed 7 bases from V and 7 bases from J, with 19 bases in between. DNA of the CDR3: TGTGCCAGCAATTCGGTCGGAGCCAGCGGGACCCAGTACTTC. Translated, it gives CASNSVGASGTQYF.

The chain employs TRBV21-1 and TRBJ2-6; the listed D gene, TRBD2, was not tested against the DNA. TRBV21-1 has pseudogene status. This CDR3 spans 20 amino acids. For the CDR3, the DNA is TGTGCCAGCAGCGTCGGTCACCTCAATGGGCCCTACTCTGGGGCCAACGTCCTGACTTTC. It is translated as CASSVGHLNGPYSGANVLTF.

This chain joins TRBV27 and TRBJ1-6; D unclear. Germline loops: CDR1 MNHEY, CDR2 SMNVEV (reference sequence). The V gene lost 1 base and the J gene lost 4 bases, with 11 bases spanning the gap. This CDR3 is 16 amino acids long. The chain's CDR3 is CASSLFVDAYNSPLHF. In nucleotides, the CDR3 is TGTGCCAGCAGTTTATTCGTGGATGCGTATAATTCACCCCTCCACTTT.

The chain employs TRBV11-2 and TRBJ1-2, with D hard to call. The CDR3 runs 12 residues. Germline CDR1 and CDR2: SGHAT and FQNNGV. The germline V and J ends were trimmed by 1 base and 2 bases, with 2 bases remaining between them. Here the CDR3 reads CASSLGNYGYTF. CDR3 DNA: TGTGCCAGCAGCTTAGGAAACTATGGCTACACCTTC.

The V and J genes are TRBV27 and TRBJ2-5; possibly TRBD1 for D (6 bases). Germline V lookup: CDR1 MNHEY, CDR2 SMNVEV (reference sequence). The CDR3 consists of 14 residues. Trimming stripped 5 bases from V and 0 bases from J, with 10 bases between. For the CDR3, the DNA is TGTGCCAGCAGTCCCGGGACAAACCAAGAGACCCAGTACTTC. It specifies CASSPGTNQETQYF.

This clonotype was counted only a few times. V and J are TRBV12-3 or TRBV12-4 and TRBJ2-1, with TRBD1 identical over 9 bases. Trimming removed 0 bases from V and 12 bases from J; junction bases left unmatched: 0. This CDR3 has 12 amino acids. The CDR3 DNA sequence: TGTGCCAGCAGTTTAGCGGACAGGGGGCAGTTCTTC. Translation: CASSLADRGQFF.

This chain uses TRBV24-1 with TRBJ2-5; D is possibly TRBD2 (6 bases). This CDR3 comprises 16 residues. Germline loops: CDR1 KGHDR, CDR2 SFDVKD. V lost 3 bases and J lost 2, with 15 bases in between. DNA of the CDR3: TGTGCCACCAGTGATACCTCGGGGGAGCAGCAAGAGACCCAGTACTTC. Amino acids: CATSDTSGEQQETQYF.

This clonotype has at least ten counts. The genes are TRBV5-6 and TRBJ1-1; D unresolved. The CDR3 totals 13 residues. Germline assignment: CDR1 SGHDT and CDR2 YYEEEE. Trimming removed 2 bases at V and 4 bases at J, with 9 bases between. The CDR3 DNA sequence: TGTGCCAGCAGCTTTCCCGGTCCCACTGAAGCTTTCTTT. Its translation: CASSFPGPTEAFF.

For this clonotype: This CDR3 fails to terminate in the conserved phenylalanine or tryptophan, so it likely reflects a read error. No DNA is shown, since the ends of the CDR3 on it are uncertain; the CDR3 is the one TCRdb lists. The chain is built from TRBV5-6 and TRBJ2-1. The CDR3 region is 8 residues in length, termini included. Germline V lookup: CDR1 SGHDT, CDR2 YYEEEE. CDR3 amino acids: CASSSQHP.